This is a list of T cell receptor beta chains from one sample in a study of blood T cells in healthy people across ages. TCRdb analysed the 5' RACE reads with MiXCR anew, one entry per CDR3 protein. The sample holds about 1.1 million distinct CDR3 sequences; around two fifths are singletons and the top ten take around 14%. Sequencing was done on a sample of blood. The receptors come from a man between 18 and 35 years old in good health. Both conserved end residues are part of each CDR3. D genes are given only for firm matches. Size tells how often a clone was seen (once, few, many) or the class of an expanded clone, and some rows leave it out.

TRBD2 TRBJ2-5 TRBV9 few CASSVDGTIQETQYF TGTGCCAGCAGCGTAGACGGGACTATCCAAGAGACCCAGTACTTC
NA TRBJ1-1 TRBV7-3 few CASSWFGTLQSAFF TGTGCCAGCAGCTGGTTCGGGACTCTCCAATCGGCTTTCTTT
NA TRBJ2-7 TRBV4-2 few CASSQGHGREQYF TGTGCCAGCAGCCAAGGGCATGGCCGCGAGCAGTACTTC
NA TRBJ1-1 TRBV6-2/TRBV6-3 NA CASSFLGGSGEAFF TGTGCCAGCAGTTTCCTCGGGGGGTCGGGGGAAGCTTTCTTT
NA TRBJ1-1 TRBV6-2/TRBV6-3 NA CASSPGRPTRNTEAFF TGTGCCAGCAGCCCGGGGCGACCGACACGAAACACTGAAGCTTTCTTT
NA TRBJ2-3 TRBV7-2 NA CASSLPEIDTQYF TGTGCCAGCAGCCTCCCCGAAATAGATACGCAGTATTTT
NA TRBJ2-3 TRBV5-1 NA CASSLRYRADTQYF TGCGCCAGCAGCTTACGGTACAGGGCAGATACGCAGTATTTT
NA TRBJ2-5 TRBV5-1 few CASSLRPAREQYF TGCGCCAGCAGCTTGCGTCCGGCACGGGAGCAGTACTTC
NA TRBJ2-3 TRBV10-2 few CASSEPLFLPLGGDTQYF TGCGCCAGCAGTGAGCCTCTTTTCCTTCCCCTGGGCGGCGATACGCAGTATTTT
TRBD1 TRBJ2-4 TRBV7-2 NA CVSSAGTVSLAKNIQYF TGTGTCAGCAGCGCCGGGACAGTGTCTTTAGCCAAAAACATTCAGTACTTC
NA TRBJ2-7 TRBV7-2 NA CASSLLKAPRDRNNEQYF TGTGCCAGCAGCTTGTTAAAGGCGCCACGGGACCGAAACAATGAGCAGTACTTC
NA TRBJ1-2 TRBV28 NA CASSLFPTGANYGYTF TGTGCCAGCAGTTTATTCCCTACAGGAGCTAACTATGGCTACACCTTC
NA TRBJ1-1 TRBV6-5 few CASSYGRYYMAFF TGTGCCAGCAGTTACGGCAGATACTATATGGCTTTCTTT
NA TRBJ1-1 TRBV29-1 NA CSVQGGGNTEAFF TGCAGCGTCCAAGGGGGGGGGAACACTGAAGCTTTCTTT
NA TRBJ2-1 TRBV27 many CASSFSAAGVGLRFF TGTGCCAGCAGTTTTTCTGCAGCCGGTGTTGGTTTGCGGTTCTTC
NA TRBJ2-5 TRBV6-1 NA CASSPTPKSLMTGYQETQYF TGTGCCAGCAGTCCTACCCCAAAGTCCCTTATGACAGGATACCAAGAGACCCAGTACTTC
NA TRBJ1-4 TRBV7-2 many CASSPGSYNEKLFF TGTGCCAGCAGCCCGGGGTCCTATAATGAAAAACTGTTTTTT
NA TRBJ2-2 TRBV12-3/TRBV12-4 NA CASSFVPNTGELFF TGTGCCAGCAGTTTCGTCCCGAACACCGGGGAGCTGTTTTTT
NA TRBJ2-2 TRBV7-2 few CASSQDSVFGELFF TGTGCCAGCAGCCAGGATTCTGTTTTCGGGGAGCTGTTTTTT
NA TRBJ1-1 TRBV20-1 NA CSAGESTEAFF TGCAGTGCTGGGGAGTCCACTGAAGCTTTCTTT
NA TRBJ2-2 TRBV15 few CATSNGVGELFF TGTGCCACCAGCAATGGTGTCGGGGAGCTGTTTTTT
TRBD2 TRBJ2-1 TRBV27 few CASSYSTGGLENEQFF TGTGCCAGCAGTTACTCAACGGGGGGGCTAGAAAATGAGCAGTTCTTC
TRBD1 TRBJ2-3 TRBV7-3 NA CASSLTSDRASTDTQYF TGTGCCAGCAGCCTAACGTCGGACAGGGCCAGCACAGATACGCAGTATTTT
NA TRBJ1-2 TRBV5-5 NA CASSLGREPNYGYTF TGTGCCAGCAGCTTGGGCCGTGAGCCTAACTATGGCTACACCTTC
NA TRBJ1-4 TRBV20-1 few CSARDRSGSRGEKLFF TGCAGTGCTAGAGATCGCTCCGGATCCCGGGGTGAAAAACTGTTTTTT
TRBD1 TRBJ2-1 TRBV20-1 few CSASEGGSYNEQFF TGCAGTGCTAGCGAAGGGGGCTCGTACAATGAGCAGTTCTTC
NA TRBJ2-5 TRBV20-1 once CSARKSGTSSTLRETQYF TGCAGTGCTAGAAAAAGCGGAACATCATCCACCCTAAGGGAGACCCAGTACTTC
NA TRBJ2-4 TRBV27 NA CASGNRRYIQYF TGTGCCAGCGGAAACAGGAGATACATTCAGTACTTC
NA TRBJ1-2 TRBV7-9 NA CASSLVRANYGYTF TGTGCCAGCAGCTTAGTTCGAGCTAACTATGGCTACACCTTC
TRBD1 TRBJ2-7 TRBV20-1 NA CSAGAGDRAAFHEQYF TGCAGTGCTGGGGCGGGGGACAGGGCCGCTTTTCACGAGCAGTACTTC
TRBD1 TRBJ2-7 TRBV27 many CASLTRQGDYEQYF TGTGCCAGCTTAACCCGACAGGGGGACTACGAGCAGTACTTC
NA TRBJ1-1 TRBV12-3/TRBV12-4 NA CASSLGDGGRRTEAFF TGTGCCAGCAGTTTAGGGGACGGCGGACGTCGGACTGAAGCTTTCTTT
TRBD1 TRBJ2-5 TRBV27 NA CASSSPGQGIGETLYF TGTGCCAGCAGTTCTCCGGGACAGGGGATTGGGGAGACCCTGTACTTC
TRBD1 TRBJ2-1 TRBV7-2 few CASSLAGQGLSNVWSENEQFF TGTGCCAGCAGCTTAGCGGGACAGGGCCTCTCGAACGTATGGTCCGAAAATGAGCAGTTCTTC
NA TRBJ2-6 TRBV7-6 NA CASSLAVKGINSGANVLTF TGTGCCAGCAGCTTAGCGGTGAAGGGCATTAACTCTGGGGCCAACGTCCTGACTTTC
NA TRBJ2-7 TRBV6-5 NA CASSYSQPRGAHNEQYF TGTGCCAGCAGTTACTCACAACCGAGGGGGGCACACAATGAGCAGTACTTC
TRBD2 TRBJ2-3 TRBV20-1 NA CSANHPSGGFNADTQYF TGCAGTGCCAACCATCCTAGCGGGGGCTTCAACGCAGATACGCAGTATTTT
NA TRBJ1-2 TRBV20-1 few CSAKDSNYGYTF TGCAGTGCCAAAGATAGTAACTATGGCTACACCTTC
NA TRBJ2-3 TRBV20-1 NA CSAASVGTDTQYF TGCAGTGCCGCGTCGGTGGGGACGGATACGCAGTATTTT
NA TRBJ2-1 TRBV29-1 NA CSVEQLISYNGQFF TGCAGCGTTGAACAGCTAATATCGTACAATGGGCAGTTCTTC
NA TRBJ1-5 TRBV4-2 NA CASSQVGQSNQPQHF TGTGCCAGCAGCCAAGTTGGACAGTCCAATCAGCCCCAGCATTTT
NA TRBJ2-1 TRBV12-3/TRBV12-4 few CASSTQDHNEQFF TGTGCCAGCAGTACCCAGGACCACAATGAGCAGTTCTTC
NA TRBJ2-1 TRBV5-5 NA CASSWDAPPYNEQFF TGTGCCAGCAGCTGGGACGCTCCTCCCTACAATGAGCAGTTCTTC
NA TRBJ1-4 TRBV2 once CASSALTELFF TGTGCCAGCAGTGCGCTAACGGAACTGTTTTTT
TRBD1 TRBJ1-2 TRBV12-3/TRBV12-4 NA CASSRTGSHYGYTF TGTGCCAGCAGCAGGACAGGGTCCCACTATGGCTACACCTTC